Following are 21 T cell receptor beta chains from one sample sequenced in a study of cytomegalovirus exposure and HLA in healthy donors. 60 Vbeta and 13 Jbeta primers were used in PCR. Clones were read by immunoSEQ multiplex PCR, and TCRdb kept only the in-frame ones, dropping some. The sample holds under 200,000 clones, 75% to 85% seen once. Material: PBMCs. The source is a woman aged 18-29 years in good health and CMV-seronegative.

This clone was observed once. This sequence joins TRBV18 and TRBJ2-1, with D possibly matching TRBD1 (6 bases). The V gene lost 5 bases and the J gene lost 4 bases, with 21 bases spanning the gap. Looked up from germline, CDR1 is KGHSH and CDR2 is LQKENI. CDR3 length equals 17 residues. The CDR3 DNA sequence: TGTGCCAGCTCAGCACGCAGATCAGGGGAAGCATACAATGAGCAGTTCTTC. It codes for CASSARRSGEAYNEQFF.

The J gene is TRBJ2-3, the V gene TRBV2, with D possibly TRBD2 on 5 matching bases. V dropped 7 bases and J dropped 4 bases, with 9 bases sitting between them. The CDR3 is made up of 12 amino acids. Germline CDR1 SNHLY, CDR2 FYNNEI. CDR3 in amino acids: CASNLAPDTQYF. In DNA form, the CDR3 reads TGTGCCAGCAATTTAGCGCCAGATACGCAGTATTTT.

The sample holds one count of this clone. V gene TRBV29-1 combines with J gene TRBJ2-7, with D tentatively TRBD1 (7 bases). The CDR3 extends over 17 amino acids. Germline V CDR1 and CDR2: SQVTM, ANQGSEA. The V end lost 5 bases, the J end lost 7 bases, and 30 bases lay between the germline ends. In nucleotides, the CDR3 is TGCAGCGTTCCCGGACTGAACGGCCAGGGGCCAGGGGGGGAGCAGTACTTC. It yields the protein CSVPGLNGQGPGGEQYF.

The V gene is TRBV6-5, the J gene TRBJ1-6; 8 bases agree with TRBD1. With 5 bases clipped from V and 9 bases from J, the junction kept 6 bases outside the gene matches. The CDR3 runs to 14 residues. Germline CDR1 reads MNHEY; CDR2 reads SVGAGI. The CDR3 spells CASSGQGISSPLHF. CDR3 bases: TGTGCCAGCAGTGGACAGGGAATAAGTTCACCCCTCCACTTT.

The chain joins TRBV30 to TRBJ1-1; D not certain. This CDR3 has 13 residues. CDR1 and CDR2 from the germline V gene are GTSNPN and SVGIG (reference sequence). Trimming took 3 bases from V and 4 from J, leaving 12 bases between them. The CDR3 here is CAWSVGLSTEAFF. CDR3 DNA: TGTGCCTGGAGCGTCGGTCTATCCACTGAAGCTTTCTTT. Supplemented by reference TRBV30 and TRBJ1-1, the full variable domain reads SQTIHQWPATLVQPVGSPLSLECTVEGTSNPNLYWYRQAAGRGLQLLFYSVGIGQISSEVPQNLSASRPQDRQFILSSKKLLLSDSGFYLCAWSVGLSTEAFFGQGTRLTVV.

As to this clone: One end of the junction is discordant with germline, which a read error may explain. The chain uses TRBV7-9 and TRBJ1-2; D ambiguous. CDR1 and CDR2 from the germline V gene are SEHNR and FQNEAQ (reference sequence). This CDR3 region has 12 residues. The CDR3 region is CSSSTGPYGYTF. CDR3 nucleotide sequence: TGTTCCAGCAGCACTGGGCCCTATGGCTACACCTTC.

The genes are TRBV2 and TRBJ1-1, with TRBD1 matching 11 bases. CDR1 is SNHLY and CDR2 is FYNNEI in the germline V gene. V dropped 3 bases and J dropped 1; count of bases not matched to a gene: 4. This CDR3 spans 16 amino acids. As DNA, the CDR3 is TGTGCCAGCAGTGACGGGACAGGGGGGAAGAACACTGAAGCTTTCTTT. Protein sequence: CASSDGTGGKNTEAFF.

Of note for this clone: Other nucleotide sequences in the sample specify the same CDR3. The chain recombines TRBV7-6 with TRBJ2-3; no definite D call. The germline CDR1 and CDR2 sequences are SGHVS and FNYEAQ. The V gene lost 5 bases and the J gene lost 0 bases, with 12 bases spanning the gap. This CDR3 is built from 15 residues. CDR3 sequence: CASSLVAVSTDTQYF. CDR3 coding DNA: TGTGCCAGCAGCCTAGTTGCGGTTAGCACAGATACGCAGTATTTT.

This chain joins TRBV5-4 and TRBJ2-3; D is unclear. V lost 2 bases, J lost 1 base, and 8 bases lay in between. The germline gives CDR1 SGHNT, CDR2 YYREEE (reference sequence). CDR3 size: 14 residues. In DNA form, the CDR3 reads TGTGCCAGCAGCTTATCCCATGGCACAGATACGCAGTATTTT. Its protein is CASSLSHGTDTQYF.

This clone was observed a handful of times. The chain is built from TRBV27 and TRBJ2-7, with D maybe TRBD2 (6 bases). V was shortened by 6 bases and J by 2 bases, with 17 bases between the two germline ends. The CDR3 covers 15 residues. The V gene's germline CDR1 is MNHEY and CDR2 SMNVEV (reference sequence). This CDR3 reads CASSQLAGLPYEQYF. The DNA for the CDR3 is TGTGCCAGCAGCCAACTAGCTGGTCTACCCTACGAGCAGTACTTC.

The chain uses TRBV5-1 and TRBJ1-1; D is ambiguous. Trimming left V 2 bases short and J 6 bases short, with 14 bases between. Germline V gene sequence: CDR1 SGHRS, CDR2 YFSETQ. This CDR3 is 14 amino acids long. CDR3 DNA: TGCGCCAGCAGCTTTTCGGGGAGTGTGGCTGAAGCTTTCTTT. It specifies CASSFSGSVAEAFF.

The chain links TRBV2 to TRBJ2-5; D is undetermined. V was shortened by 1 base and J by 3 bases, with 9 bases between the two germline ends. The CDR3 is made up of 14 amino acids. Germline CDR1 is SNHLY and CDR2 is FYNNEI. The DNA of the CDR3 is TGTGCCAGCAGTGAAGTGTTACGGGAAGAGACCCAGTACTTC. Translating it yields CASSEVLREETQYF.

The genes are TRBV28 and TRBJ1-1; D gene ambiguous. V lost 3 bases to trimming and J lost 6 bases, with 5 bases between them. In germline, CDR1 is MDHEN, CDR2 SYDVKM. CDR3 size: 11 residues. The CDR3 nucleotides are TGTGCCAGCAGTTTGGGCGCTGAAGCTTTCTTT. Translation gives CASSLGAEAFF.

The CDR3, as DNA: TGTGCCAGCAGCTTCGGGGTCTATGAGCAGTTCTTC. Its protein is CASSFGVYEQFF. The chain combines TRBV5-8 with TRBJ2-1; TRBD2 is a possible D gene (5 bases). This CDR3 is 12 amino acids long. Germline assignment: CDR1 SGHTS and CDR2 YDEGEE. Trimming shortened V by 2 bases and J by 8 bases, and 8 bases separated the two germline ends.

The CDR3: CAISAAQGGNSPLHF. The CDR3, as DNA: TGTGCCATCAGTGCGGCGCAGGGGGGAAATTCACCCCTCCACTTT. The V gene is TRBV10-3, the J gene TRBJ1-6, with 7 bases identical to TRBD1. The CDR3 runs to 15 residues. The V and J ends lost 4 bases and 7 bases, in that order; junction bases with no gene match: 7. In germline, CDR1 is ENHRY, CDR2 SYGVKD.

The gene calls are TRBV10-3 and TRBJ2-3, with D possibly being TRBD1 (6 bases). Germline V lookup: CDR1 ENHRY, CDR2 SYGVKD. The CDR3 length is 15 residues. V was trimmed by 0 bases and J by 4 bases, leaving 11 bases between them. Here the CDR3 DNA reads TGTGCCATCAGTGAGTCGGGGGCTTTTGCAGATACGCAGTATTTT. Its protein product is CAISESGAFADTQYF.

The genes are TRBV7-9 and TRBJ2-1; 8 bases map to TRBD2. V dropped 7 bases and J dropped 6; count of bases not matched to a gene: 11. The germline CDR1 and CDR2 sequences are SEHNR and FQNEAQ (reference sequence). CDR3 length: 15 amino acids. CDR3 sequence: CASTHSSGRRNEQFF. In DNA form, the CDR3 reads TGTGCCAGCACCCACTCGAGCGGGAGACGCAATGAGCAGTTCTTC.

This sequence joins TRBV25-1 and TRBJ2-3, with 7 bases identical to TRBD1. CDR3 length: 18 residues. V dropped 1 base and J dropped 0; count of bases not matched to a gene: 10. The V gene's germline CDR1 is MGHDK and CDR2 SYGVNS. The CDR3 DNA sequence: TGTGCCAGCAGTGAATCCCAACGGGACAGATATAGCACAGATACGCAGTATTTT. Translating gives CASSESQRDRYSTDTQYF.

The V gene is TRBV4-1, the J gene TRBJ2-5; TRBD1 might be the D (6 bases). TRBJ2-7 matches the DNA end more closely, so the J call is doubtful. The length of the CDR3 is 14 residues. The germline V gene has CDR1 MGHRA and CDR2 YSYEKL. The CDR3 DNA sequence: TGCGCCAGCAGCCCAAAGACAGGCTCCTACGAGCAGTACTTC. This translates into CASSPKTGSYEQYF.

The CDR3 coding sequence is TGTGCCAGCAGACTAGCGGGAGGGCCCTGGGAGCTGTTTTTT. Encoded protein: CASRLAGGPWELFF. The chain carries TRBV2 and TRBJ2-2, with 13 nucleotides matching TRBD2. The germline V gene has CDR1 SNHLY and CDR2 FYNNEI. This CDR3 is built from 14 residues. V lost 6 bases, J lost 9 bases, and 4 bases stayed unmatched.

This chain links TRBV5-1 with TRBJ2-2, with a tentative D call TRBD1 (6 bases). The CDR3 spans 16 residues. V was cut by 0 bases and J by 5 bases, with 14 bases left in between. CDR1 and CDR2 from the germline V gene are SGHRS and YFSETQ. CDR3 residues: CASSLGGNGQTGELFF. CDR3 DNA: TGCGCCAGCAGCTTGGGTGGGAACGGACAGACCGGGGAGCTGTTTTTT. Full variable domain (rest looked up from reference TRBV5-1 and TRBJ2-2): KAGVTQTPRYLIKTRGQQVTLSCSPISGHRSVSWYQQTPGQGLQFLFEYFSETQRNKGNFPGRFSGRQFSNSRSEMNVSTLELGDSALYLCASSLGGNGQTGELFFGEGSRLTVL.